This T cell receptor beta chain was documented in a study of blood T cell repertoires in COVID-19. Study summary: T cells, B-cell-depleted T cells, or PBMCs supplied cDNA or gDNA.

CDR3 length equals 14 residues. In germline, CDR1 is SGHVS, CDR2 FNYEAQ. The ends were cut back, 1 base at V and 4 bases at J, with 10 bases in the middle. Method: immunoSEQ multiplex PCR; TCRdb's copy keeps in-frame clones and lacks some. In the table there are more than 200,000 clones, under 90% of which are singletons. The chain links TRBV7-6 to TRBJ1-2; weak D call: TRBD1 (5 bases). This receptor was obtained from a man in his fifties or sixties with acute or convalescent COVID-19. Sequencing input: peripheral blood. CDR3 nucleotide sequence: TGTGCCAGCAGCTTAGGGGGGGAGCCCTATGGCTACACCTTC. Protein sequence: CASSLGGEPYGYTF.